A selection of T cell receptor beta chains follows, all from one sample in a study of blood T cell repertoires in COVID-19. The assay was immunoSEQ multiplex PCR, and TCRdb's table has in-frame clones only and misses some. The sample has 300,000 to 350,000 clones, roughly 88% seen once. The sample was PBMCs or T cells enriched from blood (not recorded which). These receptors were obtained from a man aged 25-45 years who had recovered from COVID-19. CDR3s include the opening cysteine and the closing phenylalanine or tryptophan.

>TRBV5-1|TRBJ2-7
CASSSTGSYEQYF
>TRBV19|TRBJ1-1
CASSIVVVGRGTEAFF
>TRBV5-1|TRBJ1-2
CASSLSGTDYGYTF
>TRBV19|TRBJ1-1
CASSKSWGVVNTEAFF
>TRBV5-4|TRBJ2-7
CASSLDGLAGSYEQYF
>TRBV9|TRBJ2-2
CASSGDRPNTGELFF
>TRBV10-3|TRBJ1-1
CAISEGSGQPRGEAFF
>TRBV19|TRBJ2-7
CASSRGQMKGEQYF
>TRBV10-2|TRBJ2-2
CASRPRDRVTGELFF
>TRBV18|TRBJ1-6
CASSPPAGADSPLHF
>TRBV9|TRBJ1-6
CASSLAGGHRSPLHF
>TRBV5-6|TRBJ1-2
CASSLGGRDYGYTF
>TRBV5-1|TRBJ2-3
CASSRAGVALGDTQYF
>TRBV6-1|TRBJ1-5
CASSEAGQPNQPQHF
>TRBV6-5|TRBJ2-6
CASRPETTGANVLTF
>TRBV6-5|TRBJ1-2
CASSSRDRIYGYTF